Listed below are T cell receptor beta chains from one sample, sequenced in a study of blood T cell repertoires in COVID-19. Only in-frame clones appear in the TCRdb table, and some are missing; sequencing was by immunoSEQ multiplex PCR. This sample carries 200,000 to 300,000 clones, around 87% of them seen once, and the ten largest clones take 3% to 4%. The source material was PBMCs or T cells enriched from blood (not recorded which). Receptors were obtained from a woman in her thirties or forties with acute COVID-19. CDR3s include the opening cysteine and the closing phenylalanine or tryptophan. A D gene is named only where the DNA matches it firmly. Expanded clones get a size class; other rows say once, few or many, or leave the size out.

D gene	V gene	J gene	clone size	CDR3 DNA	CDR3 protein
TRBD1	TRBV15	TRBJ2-7	.	TGTGCGACCGCGCGGGACAGGAGTTCCTACGAGCAGTACTTC	CATARDRSSYEQYF
TRBD1	TRBV7-9	TRBJ1-3	.	TGTGCCAGCAGTAAAGACCGGGACAGGATAAACACCATATATTTT	CASSKDRDRINTIYF
.	TRBV5-8	TRBJ2-1	.	TGTGCCAGCAGCATCGGACAGAGCTCCTACAATGAGCAGTTCTTC	CASSIGQSSYNEQFF
TRBD2	TRBV5-5	TRBJ2-7	.	TGTGCCAGCAGTGCGACTAGCGGGAGCTTCCCTACCGACGAGCAGTACTTC	CASSATSGSFPTDEQYF
.	TRBV9	TRBJ2-1	.	TGTGCCAGCAGCGCGACAGGTAGTCCCTACAATGAGCAGTTCTTC	CASSATGSPYNEQFF
.	TRBV19	TRBJ2-3	.	TGTGCCAGTAGTATAGATAGACAGGACGGCACAGATACGCAGTATTTT	CASSIDRQDGTDTQYF
.	TRBV5-1	TRBJ2-1	.	TGCGCCAGCAGCCCCGACAGGAGCTCCTACAATGAGCAGTTCTTC	CASSPDRSSYNEQFF
TRBD1	TRBV18	TRBJ2-1	.	TGTGCCAGCTCACCACCTACGGGACAGGGATACAATGAGCAGTTCTTC	CASSPPTGQGYNEQFF
TRBD2	TRBV11-3	TRBJ2-5	.	TGTGCCAGCAGCCGGGGACTAGCGGGAGTAGAGACCCAGTACTTC	CASSRGLAGVETQYF
.	TRBV4-1	TRBJ1-1	.	TGCGCCAGCAGGGGGGCGGGTCATGTGGCTTTCTTT	CASRGAGHVAFF
TRBD1	TRBV29-1	TRBJ1-1	.	TGCAGCGTTGACCCTACAGGGGGGAACACTGAAGCTTTCTTT	CSVDPTGGNTEAFF
.	TRBV19	TRBJ2-7	.	TGTGCCAGTAGTATAGCCCCGGGACTGGCCTACGAGCAGTACTTC	CASSIAPGLAYEQYF
.	TRBV3-1/TRBV3-2	TRBJ2-7	once	TGTGCCAGCAGCCCCAGCGGACCGGAGCAGTACTTC	CASSPSGPEQYF
.	TRBV24-1	TRBJ2-6	.	TGTGCCACCAGTGATTCGAGACACCCCAGCTCTGGGGCCAACGTCCTGACTTTC	CATSDSRHPSSGANVLTF
TRBD1	TRBV5-1	TRBJ1-2	.	TGCGCCAGCAGCTTGACCACAGGGGGTGCCTATGGCTACACCTTC	CASSLTTGGAYGYTF
.	TRBV5-1	TRBJ1-1	.	TGCGCCAGCGGTGGGGGCGAGGGGCTCACTGAAGCTTTCTTT	CASGGGEGLTEAFF
.	TRBV18	TRBJ1-5	.	TGTGCCAGCCACTCGGGGGTCAATCAGCCCCAGCATTTT	CASHSGVNQPQHF
.	TRBV12-3/TRBV12-4	TRBJ2-7	.	TGTGCCAGCAGTTTTAACTCCTACGAGCAGTACTTC	CASSFNSYEQYF
.	TRBV7-6	TRBJ1-5	.	TGTGCCAGCAGCTTAGATGAGGCAGGGGGCAATCAGCCCCAGCATTTT	CASSLDEAGGNQPQHF
.	TRBV30	TRBJ2-7	.	TGTGCCTGGAGTGTCTCCTCCGGGTGGGAGCAGTACTTC	CAWSVSSGWEQYF
TRBD2	TRBV11-2	TRBJ2-3	.	TGTGCCAGCAGCTCTAGCGGGAGGGCCACAGATACGCAGTATTTT	CASSSSGRATDTQYF
.	TRBV7-9	TRBJ2-1	.	TGTGCCAGCAGCTTAGCGGGGAGCCATGAGCAGTTCTTC	CASSLAGSHEQFF
TRBD1	TRBV11-3	TRBJ1-6	.	TGTGCCAGCAGCTTGGACAGGGGTAATTCACCCCTCCACTTT	CASSLDRGNSPLHF
.	TRBV5-8	TRBJ2-1	.	TGTGCCAGCAGCTACCCGTACGGACTGCTGCAGTTCTTC	CASSYPYGLLQFF
.	TRBV10-2	TRBJ1-5	few	TGCGCCAGCAGTGAGTTCGGGTTTTGGCCCCAGCATTTT	CASSEFGFWPQHF
TRBD1	TRBV6-1	TRBJ2-1	once	TGTGCCAGCAGTGTTCGCCTGGACAGGGGTTGGGATGAGCAGTTCTTC	CASSVRLDRGWDEQFF
.	TRBV19	TRBJ2-1	.	TGTGCCAGTAGTATAGGACAGCCGGGCACTGAGCAGTTCTTC	CASSIGQPGTEQFF
.	TRBV7-8	TRBJ2-5	.	TGTGCCAGCAGTCGGGGGACGGCTCAAGAGACCCAGTACTTC	CASSRGTAQETQYF
TRBD2	TRBV23-1	TRBJ2-2	.	TGCGCCAGCAGTCCAGAAATAGCGGGAGGGCAGAACACCGGGGAGCTGTTTTTT	CASSPEIAGGQNTGELFF
.	TRBV7-9	TRBJ2-1	.	TGTGCCAGCAGCTTTGATTATGGCGGCAGCCTCCTCTCCTACAATGAGCAGTTCTTC	CASSFDYGGSLLSYNEQFF
TRBD1	TRBV28	TRBJ2-7	many	TGTGCCAGCAGTTTACTCGACAGGGGCGGTAACGAGCAGTACTTC	CASSLLDRGGNEQYF
TRBD1	TRBV9	TRBJ1-1	.	TGTGCCAGCAGCGTAGCGGACAGGGGAACTGAAGCTTTCTTT	CASSVADRGTEAFF
TRBD2	TRBV30	TRBJ2-7	.	TGTGCCTGGAGTGTGTCTAGCGGTACCTACGAGCAGTACTTC	CAWSVSSGTYEQYF
TRBD1	TRBV19	TRBJ2-5	.	TGTGCCAGTATCGGAGAGGGGGCTGGGGCCCAGTACTTC	CASIGEGAGAQYF
.	TRBV7-9	TRBJ2-4	.	TGTGCCAGCAGCTTAAGGCAGGGCGCTGACATTCAGTACTTC	CASSLRQGADIQYF
TRBD2	TRBV14	TRBJ2-1	.	TGTGCCAGCAGCCAAGGGGTCGAGAGTAGCGGGAGGCCGAGCTCCTACAATGAGCAGTTCTTC	CASSQGVESSGRPSSYNEQFF
TRBD2	TRBV11-3	TRBJ2-1	once	TGTGCCAGCAGCTACATAGCGGGAGAGGGTTTGAATGAGCAGTTCTTC	CASSYIAGEGLNEQFF
.	TRBV6-5	TRBJ1-2	.	TGTGCCTCCAAGGGTCCAGGCAGGGGCTATGGCTACACCTTC	CASKGPGRGYGYTF
TRBD2	TRBV5-1	TRBJ2-1	once	TGCGCCAGCAGCTTGGGCCCGCAACTAGCGGGAATCAACAATGAGCAGTTCTTC	CASSLGPQLAGINNEQFF
TRBD2	TRBV5-1	TRBJ2-1	once	TGCGCCAGCTCCCCCCTAGCGGGAGATGAGCAGTTCTTC	CASSPLAGDEQFF
TRBD2	TRBV9	TRBJ2-3	.	TGTGCCAGCAGCGTAGGAACTAGCGGGAGCACAGATACGCAGTATTTT	CASSVGTSGSTDTQYF
TRBD2	TRBV4-1	TRBJ2-1	.	TGCGCCAGCAGCCACCTAGCGGGAAACGAGCAGTTCTTC	CASSHLAGNEQFF
TRBD1	TRBV2	TRBJ2-7	once	TGTGCCAGCGGACCACAGGGGACCAACTACGAGCAGTACTTC	CASGPQGTNYEQYF
.	TRBV4-1	TRBJ2-7	.	TGCGCCAGCAGCCAAGCTGTTCTAGAATCCTACGAGCAGTACTTC	CASSQAVLESYEQYF
TRBD1	TRBV6-1	TRBJ1-2	.	TGTGCCAGCAGTGAAGACAGGGGTTATGGCTACACCTTC	CASSEDRGYGYTF
.	TRBV14	TRBJ2-1	.	TGTGCCAGCAGCCAAGGGCGCGGGGAGCAGTTCTTC	CASSQGRGEQFF
.	TRBV29-1	TRBJ2-5	.	TGCAGCGTCGCAGAAGAGACCCAGTACTTC	CSVAEETQYF
.	TRBV7-9	TRBJ1-6	.	TGTGCCAGCAGCCGCCCAGGGGAAGGGTCACCCCTCCACTTT	CASSRPGEGSPLHF
.	TRBV6-1	TRBJ2-7	.	TGTGCCAGCAGTGAAAATTCCGGGATCCCAAGTGAGCAGTACTTC	CASSENSGIPSEQYF
.	TRBV3-1/TRBV3-2	TRBJ2-7	.	TGTGCCAGCAGCCAAATTGGGGGGTCCTACGAGCAGTACTTC	CASSQIGGSYEQYF
TRBD1	TRBV3-1/TRBV3-2	TRBJ2-2	.	TGTGCCAGCAGCCGAAGGACAGGGGGAAACACCGGGGAGCTGTTTTTT	CASSRRTGGNTGELFF
.	TRBV9	TRBJ1-3	.	TGTGCCAGCAGCCCCCATCCGGAGTCTGGAAACACCATATATTTT	CASSPHPESGNTIYF
TRBD2	TRBV11-3	TRBJ2-5	.	TGTGCCAGCCTTAGCGGGAGGGGAGGGACCCAGTACTTC	CASLSGRGGTQYF
.	TRBV28	TRBJ1-1	.	TGTGCCAGCAGTAATTGGGGGGGCGCGAAGAACACTGAAGCTTTCTTT	CASSNWGGAKNTEAFF